This T cell receptor (beta chain) appears in the sequencing data of a study of cytomegalovirus exposure and HLA in healthy donors. CDR3 size: 16 residues. Germline V gene lookup returns CDR1 GTSNPN and CDR2 SVGIG (reference sequence). Trimming removed 2 bases from V and 6 bases from J; junction bases left unmatched: 9. This clone was found once. What it recognizes is unknown. Study observations and caveats: 87-base-pair reads could not separate some V segments, including TRBV6-2 and TRBV6-3.

PCR amplification relied on 60 Vbeta primers (plus 13 Jbeta primers). TCRdb keeps only in-frame clones here, not all; method: immunoSEQ multiplex PCR. The data show 100,000 to 120,000 clones, 65% to 85% seen once. Sequencing used PBMCs. The chain links TRBV30 to TRBJ2-7; 14 bases are a match to TRBD2. The sequence derives from a man between 25 and 39 years old in good health and CMV-seropositive. The CDR3 nucleotides read TGTGCCTGGAGTTACACCGGGACTAGCGGGGGAAGCGAGCAGTACTTC. Translated, it gives CAWSYTGTSGGSEQYF.